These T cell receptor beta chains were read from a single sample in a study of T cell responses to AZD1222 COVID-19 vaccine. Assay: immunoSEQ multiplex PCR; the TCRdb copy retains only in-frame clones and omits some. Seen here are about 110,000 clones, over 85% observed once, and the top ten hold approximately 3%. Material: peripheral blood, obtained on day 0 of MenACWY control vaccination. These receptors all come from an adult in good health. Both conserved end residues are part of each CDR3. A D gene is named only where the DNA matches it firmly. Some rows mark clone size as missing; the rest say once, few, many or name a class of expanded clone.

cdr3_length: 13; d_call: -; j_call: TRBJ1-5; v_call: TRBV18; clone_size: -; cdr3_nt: TGTGCCAGCTCACCAACCCGCAATCAGCCCCAGCATTTT; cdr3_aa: CASSPTRNQPQHF
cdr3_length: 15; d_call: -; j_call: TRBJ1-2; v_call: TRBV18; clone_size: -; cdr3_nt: TGTGCCAGCTCATCGCCCCCGACGGGTCACTATGGCTACACCTTC; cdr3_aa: CASSSPPTGHYGYTF
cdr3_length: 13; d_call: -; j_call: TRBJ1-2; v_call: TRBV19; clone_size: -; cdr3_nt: TGTGCCAGTAGTATCGGGGACCTCTATGGCTACACCTTC; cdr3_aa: CASSIGDLYGYTF
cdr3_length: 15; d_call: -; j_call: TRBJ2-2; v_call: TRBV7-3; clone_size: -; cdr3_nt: TGTGCCAGCAGCCGGGGCCAGGGGAACACCGGGGAGCTGTTTTTT; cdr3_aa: CASSRGQGNTGELFF
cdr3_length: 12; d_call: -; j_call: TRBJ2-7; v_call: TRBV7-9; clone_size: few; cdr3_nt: TGTGCCAGCAGTTCGGATTACTACGAGCAGTACTTC; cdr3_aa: CASSSDYYEQYF
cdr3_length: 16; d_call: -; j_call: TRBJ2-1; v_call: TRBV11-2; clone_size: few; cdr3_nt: TGTGCCAGCAGCTTCCTCGCTAGGGGGGCCTACAATGAGCAGTTCTTC; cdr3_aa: CASSFLARGAYNEQFF
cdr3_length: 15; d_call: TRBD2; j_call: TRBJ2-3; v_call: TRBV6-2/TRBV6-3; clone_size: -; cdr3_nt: TGTGCCAGCAGTCATGATAGCGGGGGCCCGGCTACGCAGTATTTT; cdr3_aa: CASSHDSGGPATQYF
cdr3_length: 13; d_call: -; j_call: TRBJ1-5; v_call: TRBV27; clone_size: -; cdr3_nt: TGTGCCAGCAGTCCTTTTAGCAATCAGCCCCAGCATTTT; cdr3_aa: CASSPFSNQPQHF
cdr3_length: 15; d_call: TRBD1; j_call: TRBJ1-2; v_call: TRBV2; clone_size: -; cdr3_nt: TGTGCCAGCAGTGAAGACAGGGGAACTAACTATGGCTACACCTTC; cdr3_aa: CASSEDRGTNYGYTF
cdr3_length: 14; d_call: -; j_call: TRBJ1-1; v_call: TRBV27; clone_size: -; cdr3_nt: TGTGCCAGCAGTTTATATCAGGGACTCACTGAAGCTTTCTTT; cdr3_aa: CASSLYQGLTEAFF
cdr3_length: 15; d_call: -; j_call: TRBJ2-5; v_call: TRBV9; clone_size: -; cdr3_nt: TGTGCCAGCAGCGTAGTTGGGGCTGGGCAAGAGACCCAGTACTTC; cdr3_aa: CASSVVGAGQETQYF
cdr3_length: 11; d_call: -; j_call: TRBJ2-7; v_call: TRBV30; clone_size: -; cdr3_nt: TGTGCCTGGAGTGAGGGCTACGAGCAGTACTTC; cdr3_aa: CAWSEGYEQYF
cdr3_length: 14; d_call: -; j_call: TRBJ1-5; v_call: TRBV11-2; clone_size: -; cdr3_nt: TGTGCCAGCAGCAGAGGGGGGTCGGGTCAGCCCCAGCATTTT; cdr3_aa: CASSRGGSGQPQHF
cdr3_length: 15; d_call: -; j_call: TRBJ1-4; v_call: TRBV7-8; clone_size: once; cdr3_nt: TGTGCCAGCAGCTTGTCCCCGTCCAGGGAAGAAAAACTGTTTTTT; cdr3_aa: CASSLSPSREEKLFF
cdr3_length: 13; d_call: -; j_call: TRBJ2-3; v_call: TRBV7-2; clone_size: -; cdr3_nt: TGTGCCAGCAGCTCCTCGGGCACAGATACGCAGTATTTT; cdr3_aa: CASSSSGTDTQYF
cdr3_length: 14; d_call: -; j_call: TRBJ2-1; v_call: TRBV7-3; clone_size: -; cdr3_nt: TGTGCCAGCACCTCACCTGTACCAGGCGATGAGCAGTTCTTC; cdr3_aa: CASTSPVPGDEQFF
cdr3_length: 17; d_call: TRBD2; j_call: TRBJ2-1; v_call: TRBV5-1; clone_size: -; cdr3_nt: TGCGCCAGCAGCTCGGGGACTAGCGGTCTTTCCTACAATGAGCAGTTCTTC; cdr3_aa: CASSSGTSGLSYNEQFF
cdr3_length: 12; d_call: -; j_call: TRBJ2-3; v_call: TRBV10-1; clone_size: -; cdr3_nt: TGCGCCAGCAAGAGGGCCCCAGGAACGCAGTATTTT; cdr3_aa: CASKRAPGTQYF
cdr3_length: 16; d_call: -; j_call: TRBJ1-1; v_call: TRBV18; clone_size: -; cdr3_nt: TGTGCCAGCTCACCTCTCACAGGGTTAGGAACGTCTGAAGCTTTCTTT; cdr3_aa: CASSPLTGLGTSEAFF
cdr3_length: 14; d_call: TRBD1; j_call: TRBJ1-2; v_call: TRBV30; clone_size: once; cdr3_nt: TGTGCCTGGAGTGTACTGGCAGGGGGCTATGGCTACACCTTC; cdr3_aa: CAWSVLAGGYGYTF
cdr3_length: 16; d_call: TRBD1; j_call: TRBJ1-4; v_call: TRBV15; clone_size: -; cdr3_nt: TGTGCCACCAGCAGAGAGCGATCCGGGACAGGGAGAAAACTGTTTTTT; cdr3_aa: CATSRERSGTGRKLFF
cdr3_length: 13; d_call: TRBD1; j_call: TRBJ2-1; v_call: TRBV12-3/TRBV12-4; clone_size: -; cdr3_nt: TGTGCCAGCAGTTTGGGACAGGGGGGTGAGCAGTTCTTC; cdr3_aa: CASSLGQGGEQFF
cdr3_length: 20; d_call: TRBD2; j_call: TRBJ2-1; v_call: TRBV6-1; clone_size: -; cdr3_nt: TGTGCCAGCAGTGAAGCTTATCAGGGGGTGACTAGCGGGACTGACAATGAGCAGTTCTTC; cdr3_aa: CASSEAYQGVTSGTDNEQFF
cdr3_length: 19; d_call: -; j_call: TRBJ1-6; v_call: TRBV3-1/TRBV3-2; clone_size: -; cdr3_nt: TGTGCCAGCAGCCGCGTGCGGCTCGGGGCTACCTCCTATAATTCACCCCTCCACTTT; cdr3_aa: CASSRVRLGATSYNSPLHF
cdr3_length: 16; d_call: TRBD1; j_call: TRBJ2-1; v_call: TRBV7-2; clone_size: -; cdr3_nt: TGTGCCAGCAGCACCCGACAGGGCTCTATCCAGAATGAGCAGTTCTTC; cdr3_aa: CASSTRQGSIQNEQFF
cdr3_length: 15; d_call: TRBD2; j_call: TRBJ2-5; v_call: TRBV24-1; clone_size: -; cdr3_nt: TGTGCCACCAGTGATCGTCTAGCGGGGATGGAGACCCAGTACTTC; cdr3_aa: CATSDRLAGMETQYF
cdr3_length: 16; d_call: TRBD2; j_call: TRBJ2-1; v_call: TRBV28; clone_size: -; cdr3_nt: TGTGCCAGCAGTCCAGGGAGCCGGGAGGCTAAGGATGAGCAGTTCTTC; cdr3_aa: CASSPGSREAKDEQFF
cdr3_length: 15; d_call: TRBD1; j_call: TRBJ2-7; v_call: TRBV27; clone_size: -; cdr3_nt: TGTGCCAGCAGTTTTGGCCAGGGGGTTTCCTACGAGCAGTACTTC; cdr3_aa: CASSFGQGVSYEQYF
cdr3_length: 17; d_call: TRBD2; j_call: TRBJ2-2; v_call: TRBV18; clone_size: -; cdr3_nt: TGTGCCAGCTCACCCCGCCTGGCTAGCGGAGGATCCGGGGAGCTGTTTTTT; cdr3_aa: CASSPRLASGGSGELFF
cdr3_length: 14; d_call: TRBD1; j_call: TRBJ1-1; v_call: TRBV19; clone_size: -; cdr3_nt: TGTGCCAGTAGTATAGGGACAGGAACCCCTGAAGCTTTCTTT; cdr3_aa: CASSIGTGTPEAFF
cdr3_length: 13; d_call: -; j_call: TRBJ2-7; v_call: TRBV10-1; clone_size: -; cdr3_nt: TGCGCCAGCAGTGAGAGGGTCACCTACGAGCAGTACTTC; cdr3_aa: CASSERVTYEQYF
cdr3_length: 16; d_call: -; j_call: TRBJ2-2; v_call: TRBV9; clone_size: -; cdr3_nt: TGTGCCAGCAGCGTAGCGGTCCTGGGGGGAAACGGGGAGCTGTTTTTT; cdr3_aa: CASSVAVLGGNGELFF
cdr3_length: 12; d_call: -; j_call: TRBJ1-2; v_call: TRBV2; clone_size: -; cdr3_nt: TGTGCCAGCAGGAAGGACGGCTATGGCTACACCTTC; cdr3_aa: CASRKDGYGYTF
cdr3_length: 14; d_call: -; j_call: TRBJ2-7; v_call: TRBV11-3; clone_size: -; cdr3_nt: TGTGCCAGCAGCAATTCTGGGGACCCTCTCAAGCAGTACTTC; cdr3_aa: CASSNSGDPLKQYF
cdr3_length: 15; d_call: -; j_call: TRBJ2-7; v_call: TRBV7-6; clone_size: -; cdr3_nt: TGTGCCAGCAGCTTAGCAGGGGGAAGTGGGTACGAGCAGTACTTC; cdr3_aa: CASSLAGGSGYEQYF
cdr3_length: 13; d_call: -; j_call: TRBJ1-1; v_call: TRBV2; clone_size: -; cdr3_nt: TGTGCCGGGGCCCGGGGCTGGAACACTGAAGCTTTCTTT; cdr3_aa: CAGARGWNTEAFF
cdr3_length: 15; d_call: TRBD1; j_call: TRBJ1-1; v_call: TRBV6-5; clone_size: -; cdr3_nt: TGTGCCAGCAGTCCTCGGTACAGGGGAGGCACTGAAGCTTTCTTT; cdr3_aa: CASSPRYRGGTEAFF
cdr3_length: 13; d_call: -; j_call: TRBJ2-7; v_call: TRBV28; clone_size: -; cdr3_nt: TGTGCCAGCAGTTTATTACAGTCCTACGAGCAGTACTTC; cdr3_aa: CASSLLQSYEQYF
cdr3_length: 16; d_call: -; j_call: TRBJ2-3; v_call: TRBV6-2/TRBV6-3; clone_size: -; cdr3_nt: TGTGCCAGCAGCCCTTTGACCCAAATAAGCACAGATACGCAGTATTTT; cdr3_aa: CASSPLTQISTDTQYF
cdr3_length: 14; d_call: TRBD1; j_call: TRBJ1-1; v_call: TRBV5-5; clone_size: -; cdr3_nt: TGTGCCAGCAGCTTGTACAGGGGGGACACTGAAGCTTTCTTT; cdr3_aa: CASSLYRGDTEAFF
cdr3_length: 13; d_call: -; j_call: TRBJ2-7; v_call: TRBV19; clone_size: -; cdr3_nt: TGTGCCAGTAGTGGCGATAGCTCCTACGAGCAGTACTTC; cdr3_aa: CASSGDSSYEQYF
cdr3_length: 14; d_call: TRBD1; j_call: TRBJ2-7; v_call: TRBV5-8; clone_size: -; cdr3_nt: TGTGCCAGCAGCTCGGGACAGGGTTTCGACGAGCAGTACTTC; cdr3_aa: CASSSGQGFDEQYF